This note documents a single T cell receptor beta chain sequence. Its target is unknown. A much larger clone is a single base away; this may be a read error. It is unclear where the CDR3 begins or ends on the DNA, so no DNA is shown, and the CDR3 is as TCRdb lists it. Fresh peripheral blood, about 9.6 ml, yielded the PBMCs. Per the germline V gene, CDR1 is ENHRY and CDR2 is SYGVKD. The CDR3 is made up of 15 amino acids, end residues included. The data originate from a study of T cells in Graves' hyperthyroidism and ophthalmopathy. Study-level results: Blood samples included most of the expanded thyroid clonotypes exceeding 0.001.

Using RNA transcripts as the source, TCR beta CDR3 regions were amplified. Using the HTBI primer set, a first-round RT-PCR was run on the TCR CDR3. One entry per CDR3 protein, called by TCRdb with MiXCR from the multiplex PCR reads. This table has fewer than 500,000 distinct CDR3 sequences, less than 15% appearing once. The receptor was isolated from a man younger than 45 with Graves' hyperthyroidism that later progressed to Graves' ophthalmopathy. The sequenced material came from blood. The chain uses TRBV10-3 and TRBJ2-1; the table's D call of TRBD1 was not tested on the DNA. CDR3 region: CAISVAQGTYNEHFF.